Shown below are 5 T cell receptor beta chains from a single sample sequenced in a study of siplizumab effects on memory and regulatory T cells. This table comes from immunoSEQ multiplex PCR, and its TCRdb copy is limited to in-frame clones, with some not included. The sample lists 99,000 or so clones, more than 85% occurring once. The sequencing sample was made of Tregs sorted from blood. The receptor source for this set is a human donor in good health.

The sample holds one count of this clone. This chain links TRBV6-6 with TRBJ1-1; 8 bases fit TRBD1. The junction had 10 bases not matched to a gene; V was cut back by 5 bases and J by 5 bases. Looked up from germline, CDR1 is MNHNY and CDR2 is SVGAGI (reference sequence). This CDR3 region has 15 residues. CDR3 sequence reads: CASSPRTGQRTEAFF. For the CDR3, the DNA is TGTGCCAGCAGTCCAAGGACAGGGCAAAGGACTGAAGCTTTCTTT.

The genes are TRBV11-3 and TRBJ2-3; 7 positions match TRBD2. The J segment lost 1 base and the V segment lost 1 base, leaving 2 bases of the junction unmatched. The CDR3 consists of 15 residues. CDR1 SGHNT and CDR2 YENEEA come from the germline V gene. The CDR3 here is CASSLVLAGTDTQYF. The CDR3 DNA reads TGTGCCAGCAGCTTAGTCCTAGCGGGCACAGATACGCAGTATTTT.

In the case of this clone: This sample also contains other DNA sequences that code for the same CDR3. J is TRBJ2-1 and V is TRBV9; TRBD2 might be the D (5 bases). The CDR3 spans 15 residues. Trimming took off 0 bases at V and 0 bases at J, with 7 bases between the two ends. CDR1 and CDR2 from the germline V gene are SGDLS and YYNGEE. The CDR3 bases are TGTGCCAGCAGCGTAGTTGGGAGCTCCTACAATGAGCAGTTCTTC. Its translation: CASSVVGSSYNEQFF.

The chain couples TRBV18 to TRBJ2-7; 9 bases match TRBD2. This CDR3 is 14 amino acids long. CDR1 KGHSH and CDR2 LQKENI come from the germline V gene. Trimming removed 2 bases from V and 5 bases from J; junction bases left unmatched: 4. The CDR3 region is CASSPGTSRDEQYF. The CDR3 DNA sequence: TGTGCCAGCTCACCAGGGACTAGCAGGGACGAGCAGTACTTC.

The rearrangement links TRBV19 to TRBJ1-1; weak D call: TRBD1 (6 bases). This CDR3 comprises 12 residues. The germline V and J ends were trimmed by 7 bases and 5 bases, with 11 bases remaining between them. Looked up from germline, CDR1 is LNHDA and CDR2 is SQIVND (reference sequence). CDR3 region: CASTRGRTEAFF. The CDR3 DNA sequence: TGTGCCAGTACACGGGGGCGGACTGAAGCTTTCTTT.